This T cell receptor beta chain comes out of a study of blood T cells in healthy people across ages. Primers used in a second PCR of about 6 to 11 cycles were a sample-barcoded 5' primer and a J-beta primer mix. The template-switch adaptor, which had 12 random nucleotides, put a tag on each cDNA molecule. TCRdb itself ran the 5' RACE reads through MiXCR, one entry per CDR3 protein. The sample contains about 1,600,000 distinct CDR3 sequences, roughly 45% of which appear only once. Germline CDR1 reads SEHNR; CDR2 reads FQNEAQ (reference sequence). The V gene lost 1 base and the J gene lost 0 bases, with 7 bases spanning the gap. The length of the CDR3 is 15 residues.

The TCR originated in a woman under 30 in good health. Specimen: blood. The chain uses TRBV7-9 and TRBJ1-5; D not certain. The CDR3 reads CASSLDGPSNQPQHF. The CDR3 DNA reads TGTGCCAGCAGCTTAGATGGTCCTAGCAATCAGCCCCAGCATTTT.